This T cell receptor beta chain appears in the sequencing data of a study of blood T cell repertoires in COVID-19. Across the whole study: From T cells, B-cell-depleted T cells, or PBMCs came the material, which was cDNA or gDNA.

Clones were read by immunoSEQ multiplex PCR, and TCRdb kept only the in-frame ones, dropping some. Of hundreds of thousands of clones listed, roughly 90% are singletons. The junction had 6 bases not matched to a gene; V was cut back by 3 bases and J by 7 bases. The CDR3 has 15 amino acids. Germline CDR1 and CDR2: MNHNS and SASEGT. This clone has a single count. Within 2 weeks before study entry, exposed participants met a COVID-19 case. The chain has TRBV6-1 and TRBJ2-1; the match to TRBD2 covers 10 bases. This clonotype was obtained from a woman between 45 and 65 years old who had been exposed to COVID-19. The sequenced sample consisted of PBMCs or T cells enriched from blood (not recorded which). The CDR3 loop is CASSEVSGGANEQFF. CDR3 sequence (DNA): TGTGCCAGCAGTGAGGTGAGCGGGGGGGCGAATGAGCAGTTCTTC.